This T cell receptor (beta chain) derives from a study of CD8 T cells in Susac syndrome. Germline CDR1 reads LGHNA; CDR2 reads YSLEER. The CDR3 sequence is 15 residues long. Trimming took 0 bases from V and 5 from J, leaving 13 bases between them. Points from the study as a whole: The study conceded that its TCR sequencing and HLA analysis involved relatively few individuals.

An input of roughly 0.5 to 1 ug of RNA was subjected to reverse transcription using random hexamers. TCRdb itself ran the immunoSEQ multiplex PCR reads through MiXCR, one entry per CDR3 protein. The top ten clones hold around 0.62% of a sample with 75,000 to 95,000 distinct CDR3 sequences, about 96% of them seen once. This clonotype has only a few counts. Its antigen is as yet unknown. The sequence came from a human donor with Susac syndrome. This chain joins TRBV4-3 and TRBJ1-1; D unclear. Material for sequencing was CD8+ T cells from PBMCs. The CDR3 sequence is CASSQDRVGGTEAFF. CDR3 coding DNA: TGCGCCAGCAGCCAAGATAGGGTGGGTGGAACTGAAGCTTTCTTT.